This TCR beta chain was profiled in a study of T cells in Graves' hyperthyroidism and ophthalmopathy. Study-level information: Peripheral blood was drawn at first diagnosis, prior to all treatment. Study-wide results and caveats: Stable hyperthyroidism was told apart from ophthalmopathy by a model built on 13 V-J features.

Trimming took 6 bases from V and 7 from J; bases not matched to a gene: 7. Germline V lookup: CDR1 MNHEY, CDR2 SMNVEV (reference sequence). The CDR3 sequence is 14 residues long. The definition of stable Graves' hyperthyroidism was no ophthalmopathy progression within 18 months. Not enrolled were patients with uncontrolled infection, other autoimmune disease, pregnancy or lactation. RNA transcripts yielded amplified TCR beta CDR3 regions. First-round RT-PCR targeting the TCR CDR3 was performed with the HTBI primer set. Each CDR3 protein is one row after TCRdb ran MiXCR on the multiplex PCR reads. The sample yields some 560,000 distinct CDR3 sequences, 15% to 19% seen once. This clonotype showed up many times. The antigen is unknown.

This receptor was taken from a woman aged 30 to 39 with Graves' hyperthyroidism. The chain joins TRBV27 to TRBJ2-1, with 9 bases fitting TRBD1. Sequenced input: blood. CDR3 coding DNA: TGTGCCAGCAGCCCTCACAGGGGGCGGAATGAGCAGTTCTTC. Its protein is CASSPHRGRNEQFF.